This passage covers 4 T cell receptor beta chains from one sample sequenced in a study of blood T cells in healthy people across ages. A J-beta primer mix and a sample-barcoded 5' primer were used in a second PCR of roughly 7 to 12 cycles. TCRdb processed the 5' RACE reads anew with MiXCR; each CDR3 protein has one entry. The profile shows around 990,000 distinct CDR3 sequences, approximately 38% of them singletons. Sample: blood. These receptors all come from a man between 18 and 35 years old in good health.

J is TRBJ1-2 and V is TRBV6-2 or TRBV6-3; D remains ambiguous. V gave up 2 bases and J gave up 2 bases, with 9 bases separating them. This CDR3 spans 14 amino acids. CDR1 is MNHEY, CDR2 SVGEGT, per germline. The chain's CDR3 is CASSYRELNYGYTF. The CDR3 DNA is TGTGCCAGCAGTTACCGGGAGCTCAACTATGGCTACACCTTC.

This clonotype has just a few counts. The chain carries TRBV7-9 and TRBJ1-1, with D unresolved. Trimming pared 1 base from V and 2 bases from J, leaving 8 bases between. Germline V gene sequence: CDR1 SEHNR, CDR2 FQNEAQ (reference sequence). This CDR3 is built from 14 residues. CDR3 nucleotide sequence: TGTGCCAGCAGCTTAGGGCATGAAAACACTGAAGCTTTCTTT. This encodes CASSLGHENTEAFF.

There are a few counts of this clonotype. This sequence joins TRBV6-5 and TRBJ2-5, with D possibly being TRBD1 (5 bases). The V gene lost 3 bases and the J gene lost 11 bases, with 16 bases spanning the gap. Germline loops: CDR1 MNHEY, CDR2 SVGAGI. CDR3 length equals 13 residues. The CDR3 bases are TGTGCCAGCAGTTATTCCCAGGGTTTTGAGCAGTACTTC. Translated, it gives CASSYSQGFEQYF.

The chain uses TRBV5-1 and TRBJ2-1; D may be TRBD2 (5 bases). The J call may be incorrect, as the DNA end agrees better with TRBJ2-7. CDR1 is SGHRS and CDR2 is YFSETQ in the germline V gene. The CDR3 spans 15 residues. CDR3: CASSSDLSSYNEQYF. CDR3 sequence (DNA): TGCGCCAGCAGCTCGGACTTAAGCTCCTACAATGAGCAGTACTTC.